The next 25 T cell receptor beta chains were all read from a single sample in a study of shared T cell receptors in the human thymus. Profiling relied on immunoSEQ multiplex PCR, and the TCRdb table lists in-frame clones only, not all of them. The sample records about 660,000 clones, around nine tenths being singletons. The sample was also reused in another study, on human thymus T cells.

The sample comprised thymocytes. The source of these receptors is a boy less than two years old with a congenital heart defect.

V and J are TRBV28 and TRBJ1-5; 9 nucleotides agree with TRBD1. This CDR3 spans 14 amino acids. Germline-derived CDR1 and CDR2 are MDHEN and SYDVKM. V dropped 4 bases and J dropped 7; count of bases not matched to a gene: 5. CDR3 region: CASSSGQGWQPQHF. In DNA, the CDR3 is TGTGCCAGCAGTTCGGGACAGGGTTGGCAGCCCCAGCATTTT.

The chain is built from TRBV19 and TRBJ1-1; TRBD1 is a possible D gene (6 bases). Trimming pared 7 bases from V and 1 base from J, leaving 13 bases between. Germline-derived CDR1 and CDR2 are LNHDA and SQIVND (reference sequence). CDR3 length: 14 residues. The CDR3 bases are TGTGCCAGTAATTCGGGGGGCGAGAACACTGAAGCTTTCTTT. Amino acid sequence: CASNSGGENTEAFF.

The chain combines TRBV4-1 with TRBJ1-2; 7 bases agree with TRBD1. Germline V gene sequence: CDR1 MGHRA, CDR2 YSYEKL. The CDR3 spans 16 residues. Trimming cost V 5 bases and J 8 bases; bases outside gene matches: 17. CDR3 sequence: CASSGGLKDRRRGYTF. The CDR3 DNA sequence: TGCGCCAGCAGCGGAGGACTGAAGGACAGGAGGAGGGGCTACACCTTC.

The J gene is TRBJ2-7, the V gene TRBV5-1, with 14 positions matching TRBD2. Trimming cost V 4 bases and J 3 bases; bases outside gene matches: 6. Germline V gene lookup returns CDR1 SGHRS and CDR2 YFSETQ. CDR3 length: 16 amino acids. CDR3 sequence (DNA): TGCGCCAGCAGCGGACTAGCGGGAGGAGCTGGCTACGAGCAGTACTTC. It specifies CASSGLAGGAGYEQYF.

This chain joins TRBV19 and TRBJ2-5; no clear D gene. The V and J ends lost 3 bases and 7 bases respectively, with 15 bases between them. This CDR3 is built from 14 residues. Per the germline V gene, CDR1 is LNHDA and CDR2 is SQIVND (reference sequence). For the CDR3, the DNA is TGTGCCAGTAGTATGATATGCAGGAACGGGACCCAGTACTTC. This translates into CASSMICRNGTQYF.

CDR3 sequence (DNA): TGTGCCAGCAGCTTAGGGGTCCCGACTAGCGGTGGGCGGATTGAGCAGTTCTTC. Protein product: CASSLGVPTSGGRIEQFF. The V gene is TRBV7-9, the J gene TRBJ2-1, with TRBD2 identical over 9 bases. Germline V gene data show CDR1 as SEHNR and CDR2 as FQNEAQ (reference sequence). This CDR3 has 18 residues. The J segment lost 9 bases and the V segment lost 1 base, leaving 16 bases of the junction unmatched.

This clone came up once. The chain is built from TRBV27 and TRBJ2-1, with 8 bases matching TRBD2. The CDR3 sequence is 16 residues long. CDR1 and CDR2 from the germline V gene are MNHEY and SMNVEV (reference sequence). The junction had 13 bases not matched to a gene; V was cut back by 5 bases and J by 7 bases. Here the CDR3 DNA reads TGTGCCAGCAGTCGCGAGCGGGAGAGGGAGATAAATGAGCAGTTCTTC. This codes for CASSREREREINEQFF.

This chain joins TRBV4-3 and TRBJ2-7, with no clear D. The CDR3 is 15 amino acids. Trimming pared 0 bases from V and 1 base from J, leaving 10 bases between. The germline gives CDR1 LGHNA, CDR2 YSLEER. In DNA form, the CDR3 reads TGCGCCAGCAGCCAAGATCGTAGAGCTTCCTACGAGCAGTACTTC. This sequence encodes CASSQDRRASYEQYF.

The chain has TRBV15 and TRBJ1-2; the match to TRBD1 covers 10 bases. The CDR3 extends over 19 amino acids. V dropped 8 bases and J dropped 8; count of bases not matched to a gene: 26. Germline CDR1 LNHNV, CDR2 YYDKDF (reference sequence). The CDR3 sequence: CATQARYAGQGRVSGGYTF. The CDR3 DNA sequence: TGTGCCACCCAAGCTAGATATGCGGGACAGGGGAGGGTTTCGGGGGGCTACACCTTC.

The chain combines TRBV6-5 with TRBJ1-4, with D possibly matching TRBD1 (6 bases). CDR3 length: 15 residues. Trimming pared 0 bases from V and 8 bases from J, leaving 13 bases between. Germline CDR1 is MNHEY and CDR2 is SVGAGI. CDR3 region: CASSYSLGAREKLFF. CDR3 DNA sequence: TGTGCCAGCAGTTACTCGTTGGGGGCGAGAGAAAAACTGTTTTTT.

The chain couples TRBV15 to TRBJ2-5; D is possibly TRBD1 (5 bases). The CDR3 is made up of 16 amino acids. V was trimmed by 0 bases and J by 2 bases, leaving 13 bases between them. Germline CDR1 reads LNHNV; CDR2 reads YYDKDF (reference sequence). Here the CDR3 DNA reads TGTGCCACCAGCAGAGATCACACAGGTCGACAAGAGACCCAGTACTTC. Translating it yields CATSRDHTGRQETQYF.

J is TRBJ2-7 and V is TRBV5-6; the D gene is possibly TRBD2 (5 bases). The V end lost 4 bases, the J end lost 5 bases, and 10 bases lay between the germline ends. Germline V lookup: CDR1 SGHDT, CDR2 YYEEEE. The CDR3 contains 12 residues. The CDR3 is CASSRDGDEQYF. CDR3 sequence (DNA): TGTGCCAGCAGCCGGGATGGGGACGAGCAGTACTTC.

The V call is TRBV29-1, the J call TRBJ2-5; no reliable D call. V was pared by 4 bases and J by 5 bases, with 14 bases between. The CDR3 length is 13 residues. Germline CDR1 reads SQVTM; CDR2 reads ANQGSEA. The DNA of the CDR3 is TGCAGCGTTGTCTTACAGTCACCGGAGACCCAGTACTTC. Its protein product is CSVVLQSPETQYF. Full variable domain (outside the CDR3, taken from reference TRBV29-1 and TRBJ2-5): SAVISQKPSRDICQRGTSLTIQCQVDSQVTMMFWYRQQPGQSLTLIATANQGSEATYESGFVIDKFPISRPNLTFSTLTVSNMSPEDSSIYLCSVVLQSPETQYFGPGTRLLVL.

The chain uses TRBV6-6 and TRBJ1-2; perhaps TRBD1 as D (5 bases). From germline, CDR1 is MNHNY and CDR2 SVGAGI (reference sequence). The CDR3 contains 15 residues. V was clipped by 5 bases and J by 1 base, with 14 bases between them. The CDR3 DNA is TGTGCCAGCAGTACAGAGACAGCCAGTAACTATGGCTACACCTTC. Its translation is CASSTETASNYGYTF.

The gene calls are TRBV11-2 and TRBJ1-4; tentative D call: TRBD1 (5 bases). Germline values: CDR1 SGHAT, CDR2 FQNNGV. The CDR3 loop spans 14 amino acids. V lost 5 bases and J 7 bases, leaving 14 bases between the germline ends. The CDR3 here is CASSLGRVGEKLFF. CDR3 sequence (DNA): TGTGCCAGCAGCCTCGGCAGGGTTGGTGAAAAACTGTTTTTT.

The gene calls are TRBV7-9 and TRBJ1-5, with 7 positions matching TRBD1. After removal of 4 bases from V and 4 bases from J, the junction contained 10 bases not matched to a gene. CDR1 and CDR2 (germline): SEHNR, FQNEAQ (reference sequence). CDR3 size: 16 residues. The CDR3 DNA reads as TGTGCCAGCAGCTCAACAGGGGCCGCCCAAAATCAGCCCCAGCATTTT. This gives the protein CASSSTGAAQNQPQHF.

The rearrangement links TRBV11-2 to TRBJ2-7; D gene uncertain. There are 12 residues in the CDR3. Between the trimmed V and J ends, which lost 5 bases and 0 bases, there was a span of 5 bases. Germline V lookup: CDR1 SGHAT, CDR2 FQNNGV. The CDR3 here is CASSLLSYEQYF. As DNA, the CDR3 is TGTGCCAGCAGCCTTCTCTCCTACGAGCAGTACTTC.

The gene calls are TRBV7-6 and TRBJ2-7; 9 nucleotides agree with TRBD2. In germline, CDR1 is SGHVS, CDR2 FNYEAQ. This CDR3 contains 17 residues. Germline trimming cut 2 bases from V and 3 bases from J; bases unmatched to any gene: 11. As DNA, the CDR3 is TGTGCCAGCAGCTTAAGGGGACTAGCTTATGCACACTACGAGCAGTACTTC. Its protein is CASSLRGLAYAHYEQYF.

The gene calls are TRBV5-6 and TRBJ2-7, with D unresolved. Looked up from germline, CDR1 is SGHDT and CDR2 is YYEEEE. CDR3 length: 14 residues. V gave up 0 bases and J gave up 2 bases, with 9 bases separating them. DNA of the CDR3: TGTGCCAGCAGCTTGGGCTACAGAACCTACGAGCAGTACTTC. Its protein product is CASSLGYRTYEQYF.

The V and J genes are TRBV5-4 and TRBJ2-1, with no clear D. This CDR3 is built from 15 residues. The ends were cut back, 0 bases at V and 1 base at J, with 8 bases in the middle. Germline V lookup: CDR1 SGHNT, CDR2 YYREEE (reference sequence). CDR3 region: CASSLGPISYNEQFF. In DNA, the CDR3 is TGTGCCAGCAGCTTGGGTCCCATTTCCTACAATGAGCAGTTCTTC.

V usage is TRBV12-5 and J usage is TRBJ1-2; 7 bases agree with TRBD1. The V gene's germline CDR1 is LGHNT and CDR2 FRNRAP. This CDR3 has 16 residues. The V gene end was trimmed by 2 bases and the J gene end by 4 bases; junction bases not matched to a gene: 10. The chain's CDR3 is CASGLIRETGSYGYTF. DNA for the CDR3: TGTGCTAGTGGTTTGATCCGAGAGACAGGGTCCTATGGCTACACCTTC.

This clone was seen a single time. The rearrangement links TRBV19 to TRBJ2-7, with 10 positions matching TRBD2. From germline, CDR1 is LNHDA and CDR2 SQIVND (reference sequence). The CDR3 loop spans 21 amino acids. V shed 8 bases and J 0 bases; nucleotides not matched to a gene: 25. Here the CDR3 reads CASSKGERGSTSGALSYEQYF. CDR3 DNA: TGTGCCAGTTCAAAGGGGGAACGGGGTAGCACTAGCGGGGCTCTCTCCTACGAGCAGTACTTC.

The chain has TRBV27 and TRBJ2-4; TRBD2 aligns across 8 bases. The CDR3 consists of 15 residues. V shed 3 bases and J 3 bases; nucleotides not matched to a gene: 4. Germline values: CDR1 MNHEY, CDR2 SMNVEV (reference sequence). As DNA, the CDR3 is TGTGCCAGCAGTTTTAGCGGGAAAGGCAAAAACATTCAGTACTTC. It is translated as CASSFSGKGKNIQYF.

V usage is TRBV6-1 and J usage is TRBJ2-5; 9 positions agree with TRBD1. The V gene's germline CDR1 is MNHNS and CDR2 SASEGT. Trimming removed 3 bases from V and 5 bases from J; junction bases left unmatched: 7. This CDR3 has 15 amino acids. The CDR3 nucleotides are TGTGCCAGCAGTGATGCCGACAGGGGGAGCGAGACCCAGTACTTC. Translated: CASSDADRGSETQYF.

This chain connects TRBV2 to TRBJ2-1, with 8 bases identical to TRBD2. Per the germline V gene, CDR1 is SNHLY and CDR2 is FYNNEI. The CDR3 spans 17 residues. V was pared by 8 bases and J by 6 bases, with 18 bases of the junction left unmatched. The CDR3 here is CASSPPASGYTGNEQFF. The DNA of the CDR3 is TGTGCCAGCTCGCCCCCGGCTAGCGGGTACACAGGCAATGAGCAGTTCTTC.